This passage covers 2 T cell receptor beta chains from one sample sequenced in a study of T cells in Graves' hyperthyroidism and ophthalmopathy. TCR beta CDR3 regions were amplified from RNA. Carried out on the TCR CDR3, a first-round RT-PCR used the HTBI primer set. TCRdb reprocessed the multiplex PCR reads via MiXCR and lists one record per CDR3 protein. The sample shows roughly 740,000 distinct CDR3 sequences, about 17% of them seen only once. Specimen: blood. These receptors were collected from a man younger than 35 with Graves' hyperthyroidism.

A few counts support this clonotype. J is TRBJ2-5 and V is TRBV7-6; TRBD2 might be the D (6 bases). CDR3 size: 12 residues. Trimming stripped 0 bases from V and 12 bases from J, with 11 bases between. CDR1 is SGHVS, CDR2 FNYEAQ, per germline. CDR3 residues: CASSLAGGYEYF. CDR3 DNA: TGTGCCAGCAGCTTAGCGGGGGGTTACGAGTACTTC.

In this sample, this clonotype turned up many times. This sequence joins TRBV2 and TRBJ2-3; D is perhaps TRBD1 or TRBD2 (5 bases each). Germline CDR1 is SNHLY and CDR2 is FYNNEI. The CDR3 runs to 14 residues. Trimming took off 8 bases at V and 2 bases at J, with 14 bases between the two ends. In nucleotides, the CDR3 is TGTGCCAGCTCTGGGACGGGAAACACAGATACGCAGTATTTT. Translating gives CASSGTGNTDTQYF.